This is a list of T cell receptor beta chains from one sample in a study of blood T cell repertoires in COVID-19. Profiled with immunoSEQ multiplex PCR; TCRdb holds only in-frame clones, not every one. The table shows 310,000 or so clones, with roughly 84% occurring only once. The source material was peripheral blood. The receptors stem from a man aged 50 to 59 with active or convalescent COVID-19. Each CDR3 is given without its conserved first and last residue. The D gene is left open where the match is weak.

J	D	V	CDR3
TRBJ1-1	TRBD1	TRBV19	ASRVTGGGTEAF
TRBJ2-3	-	TRBV10-3	AISELGGAGGDTQY
TRBJ1-4	-	TRBV4-3	ASSPHQEQKLF
TRBJ2-1	TRBD1	TRBV4-1	ASRGDRVFSEQF
TRBJ2-3	-	TRBV9	ASSVAVDTQY
TRBJ1-1	-	TRBV19	ATDRGENTEAF
TRBJ2-2	TRBD1	TRBV29-1	SVRQGYTGELF
TRBJ2-5	-	TRBV18	ASSPVTEEETQY
TRBJ1-1	-	TRBV5-5	ASSSTTGSTEAF
TRBJ2-1	-	TRBV6-6	ATMASNNEQF
TRBJ2-5	TRBD1	TRBV7-2	ASSLAGTEIQETQY
TRBJ2-1	TRBD2	TRBV11-2	ASSLASGNNEQF
TRBJ2-2	-	TRBV5-1	ASRSISGTGELF
TRBJ2-7	TRBD2	TRBV6-6	ASRGSSGGAYEQY
TRBJ1-2	-	TRBV18	ASGRREGDTDGYT
TRBJ1-5	-	TRBV27	ASSLGGQPQH
TRBJ1-6	-	TRBV4-1	ASSQDTDSPLH
TRBJ2-2	TRBD1	TRBV30	AWRSQGTNTGELF
TRBJ1-1	-	TRBV6-1	ASSEYRENTEAF
TRBJ1-4	TRBD1	TRBV28	ASSLHDRGEKLF
TRBJ1-2	-	TRBV7-8	ASSPGYGYT
TRBJ2-7	-	TRBV28	ASGRSGSSYEQY
TRBJ2-1	TRBD2	TRBV9	ASSVSGENNEQF
TRBJ1-1	-	TRBV28	ASSYRWGGTEAF
TRBJ2-4	-	TRBV6-5	ASSYSFGTKNIQY
TRBJ2-5	TRBD2	TRBV9	ASSADPGLALETQY
TRBJ1-1	-	TRBV6-4	ASSDSMGHAF
TRBJ1-1	-	TRBV5-4	ASSREGGTEAF
TRBJ1-2	-	TRBV6-5	ASSYRGGIGYGYT
TRBJ2-6	-	TRBV2	ASSKGVNSGANVLT
TRBJ1-2	TRBD1	TRBV5-8	ASEGTANYGYT
TRBJ1-1	TRBD1	TRBV13	ASSPRTGAENTEAF
TRBJ2-5	-	TRBV10-3	AISESTGVQETQY